These 30 T cell receptor beta chains were all obtained from the same sample, sequenced in a study of blood T cell repertoires in COVID-19 (dated by TCRdb to the early 2020s). Receptors were amplified or captured by the immunoSEQ multiplex PCR assay. This is the immuneACCESS table as TCRdb keeps it, with only in-frame sequences that have V and J called. A part of the clones is gone; compared with another copy, unresolved V genes explain less than half, and the rest is unexplained. The sample table lists under 400,000 clones, 90% of them with a count of one. The ten biggest clones cover under 3% of the sample. The sequenced sample was peripheral blood. The receptors were sampled from a woman aged 30 to 39 with COVID-19, enrolled during active disease.

The chain recombines TRBV2 with TRBJ2-3, with TRBD2 identical over 11 bases. With V trimmed by 6 bases and J by 1 base, 3 bases remained unmatched. The germline V gene encodes CDR1 SNHLY and CDR2 FYNNEI. The CDR3 spans 15 residues. The CDR3 here is CASSGTSGGTDTQYF. CDR3 in DNA: TGTGCCAGCAGCGGGACTAGCGGTGGCACAGATACGCAGTATTTT. Variable domain in full (rest from reference TRBV2 and TRBJ2-3): EPEVTQTPSHQVTQMGQEVILRCVPISNHLYFYWYRQILGQKVEFLVSFYNNEISEKSEIFDDQFSVERPDGSNFTLKIRSTKLEDSAMYFCASSGTSGGTDTQYFGPGTRLTVL.

V and J are TRBV6-5 and TRBJ1-2, with 10 bases matching TRBD1. The CDR3 is 14 amino acids. The germline gives CDR1 MNHEY, CDR2 SVGAGI. With 4 bases clipped from V and 1 base from J, the junction kept 0 bases outside the gene matches. The CDR3 region has the DNA TGTGCCAGCAGTTGGGACAGGGGTAACTATGGCTACACCTTC. Protein: CASSWDRGNYGYTF.

This clone was found a few times. In DNA, the CDR3 is TGCGCCAGCAGCTTTAGCGGGAGAAGTGGAAATGAGCAGTTCTTC. Its translation is CASSFSGRSGNEQFF. The chain joins TRBV5-1 to TRBJ2-1; 9 positions agree with TRBD2. The CDR3 loop spans 15 amino acids. CDR1 and CDR2 (germline): SGHRS, YFSETQ. J lost 7 bases, V lost 2 bases, and 7 bases had no gene match.

The chain joins TRBV2 to TRBJ2-1, with 8 bases fitting TRBD2. Germline CDR1 SNHLY, CDR2 FYNNEI. J gave up 15 bases and V 7 bases, and 5 bases lay outside the gene matches. The CDR3 has 10 residues. The CDR3 loop reads CASNKTSAFF. For the CDR3, the DNA is TGTGCCAGCAATAAGACTAGCGCGTTCTTC.

The chain has TRBV18 and TRBJ2-7, with D perhaps matching TRBD2 (5 bases). The V gene lost 2 bases and the J gene lost 3 bases, with 11 bases spanning the gap. Germline V gives CDR1 KGHSH, CDR2 LQKENI. CDR3 length: 14 residues. The CDR3: CASSPTGLYYEQYF. The DNA of the CDR3 is TGTGCCAGCTCACCAACCGGACTGTACTACGAGCAGTACTTC. Using reference TRBV18 and TRBJ2-7 for the parts outside the CDR3, the full variable domain is NAGVMQNPRHLVRRRGQEARLRCSPMKGHSHVYWYRQLPEEGLKFMVYLQKENIIDESGMPKERFSAEFPKEGPSILRIQQVVRGDSAAYFCASSPTGLYYEQYFGPGTRLTVT.

This chain links TRBV30 with TRBJ1-2; D is possibly TRBD1 (6 bases). This CDR3 comprises 11 residues. Trimming removed 2 bases from V and 6 bases from J, with 7 bases in between. The germline gives CDR1 GTSNPN, CDR2 SVGIG (reference sequence). The CDR3 coding sequence is TGTGCCTGGAGTCAGGGGAATGGCTACACCTTC. Its translation: CAWSQGNGYTF. Full variable domain (rest looked up from reference TRBV30 and TRBJ1-2): SQTIHQWPATLVQPVGSPLSLECTVEGTSNPNLYWYRQAAGRGLQLLFYSVGIGQISSEVPQNLSASRPQDRQFILSSKKLLLSDSGFYLCAWSQGNGYTFGSGTRLTVV.

The chain uses TRBV7-8 and TRBJ2-2; D is perhaps TRBD1 (7 bases). This CDR3 is 16 amino acids long. In germline, CDR1 is SGHVS, CDR2 FQNEAQ. Trimming stripped 5 bases from V and 4 bases from J, with 17 bases between. The CDR3 nucleotides read TGTGCCAGCAGCCCCCGACAGGGAGGCAGCACCGGGGAGCTGTTTTTT. Translated: CASSPRQGGSTGELFF. Full variable domain (rest looked up from reference TRBV7-8 and TRBJ2-2): GAGVSQSPRYKVAKRGQDVALRCDPISGHVSLFWYQQALGQGPEFLTYFQNEAQLDKSGLPSDRFFAERPEGSVSTLKIQRTQQEDSAVYLCASSPRQGGSTGELFFGEGSRLTVL.

The chain employs TRBV6-5 and TRBJ2-1; 7 nucleotides align to TRBD2. The CDR3 covers 14 residues. The junction had 11 bases not matched to a gene; V was cut back by 8 bases and J by 7 bases. CDR1 MNHEY and CDR2 SVGAGI come from the germline V gene. Here the CDR3 reads CASPSAGVYNEQFF. The CDR3 DNA sequence: TGTGCCAGCCCTTCGGCGGGAGTTTATAATGAGCAGTTCTTC.

The chain combines TRBV19 with TRBJ1-5, with D possibly TRBD1 on 5 matching bases. This CDR3 has 14 residues. V dropped 9 bases and J dropped 5 bases, with 17 bases sitting between them. The germline V gene encodes CDR1 LNHDA and CDR2 SQIVND (reference sequence). CDR3 protein: CASRGDGGYQPQHF. The CDR3 DNA follows: TGTGCCAGCCGCGGGGACGGTGGTTATCAGCCCCAGCATTTT.

The table lists this clone with many counts. V gene TRBV3-1 (or the pseudogene TRBV3-2) combines with J gene TRBJ2-7; the D gene is possibly TRBD2 (6 bases). V lost 3 bases and J 3 bases, leaving 12 bases between the germline ends. The CDR3 is 14 residues long. Germline loops: CDR1 LGHDT, CDR2 YNNKEL (reference sequence). The CDR3 region is CASSQRRGFYEQYF. The CDR3 bases are TGTGCCAGCAGCCAGCGGCGGGGATTCTACGAGCAGTACTTC.

Turning to this clone: The sample has other DNA sequences that encode this CDR3 too. The chain is built from TRBV18 and TRBJ1-2; D is ambiguous. V lost 3 bases and J 5 bases, leaving 10 bases between the germline ends. CDR1 and CDR2 (germline): KGHSH, LQKENI. This CDR3 is built from 13 residues. This chain's CDR3 is CASSPTGEYGYTF. The CDR3 DNA follows: TGTGCCAGCTCACCGACCGGGGAGTATGGCTACACCTTC.

The genes are TRBV30 and TRBJ1-6; D not certain. Germline CDR1 reads GTSNPN; CDR2 reads SVGIG (reference sequence). Trimming cost V 3 bases and J 2 bases, with 5 bases left between them. This CDR3 has 13 residues. CDR3 in amino acids: CAWRATYNSPLHF. DNA of the CDR3: TGTGCCTGGAGGGCAACCTATAATTCACCCCTCCACTTT.

This rearrangement joins TRBV9 to TRBJ2-1; 11 positions match TRBD2. Germline values: CDR1 SGDLS, CDR2 YYNGEE. Unmatched junction bases numbered 6, after V lost 2 bases and J lost 5 bases. This CDR3 contains 16 residues. In DNA, the CDR3 is TGTGCCAGCAGCGTGGGGGGGACTAGCGGCCACAATGAGCAGTTCTTC. Protein sequence: CASSVGGTSGHNEQFF.

The rearrangement joins TRBV3-1 (or the pseudogene TRBV3-2) to TRBJ2-6, with TRBD1 as a possible D gene (6 bases). The CDR3 extends over 17 amino acids. V was pared by 1 base and J by 0 bases, with 10 bases between. The germline gives CDR1 LGHDT, CDR2 YNNKEL (reference sequence). In DNA, the CDR3 is TGTGCCAGCAGCCAAGGACAGGCCCGCTCTGGGGCCAACGTCCTGACTTTC. Its protein is CASSQGQARSGANVLTF.

The chain couples TRBV27 to TRBJ1-2; 9 bases line up with TRBD1. Germline CDR1 reads MNHEY; CDR2 reads SMNVEV (reference sequence). Losses at the gene ends were 7 bases for V and 8 bases for J; bases not matched to a gene: 11. This CDR3 is built from 14 residues. The CDR3 spells CASTRQGESRGYTF. CDR3 nucleotides: TGTGCCAGCACGAGACAGGGGGAATCGAGGGGCTACACCTTC.

The genes are TRBV28 and TRBJ2-7, with 8 bases matching TRBD1. CDR1 and CDR2 (germline): MDHEN, SYDVKM. The CDR3 runs to 15 residues. V trimming: 3 bases; J trimming: 7 bases; junction bases outside the gene matches: 11. CDR3: CASSFLDRESGEQYF. The CDR3 DNA is TGTGCCAGCAGTTTCTTGGACAGGGAATCGGGGGAGCAGTACTTC.

The chain uses TRBV11-2 and TRBJ2-3, with 14 bases matching TRBD2. The V gene end was trimmed by 5 bases and the J gene end by 3 bases; junction bases not matched to a gene: 4. This CDR3 spans 16 amino acids. Germline lookup yields CDR1 SGHAT and CDR2 FQNNGV. CDR3 region: CASSPWTSGRTDTQYF. The CDR3, as DNA: TGTGCCAGCAGCCCTTGGACTAGCGGGAGGACAGATACGCAGTATTTT.

Notes on this clone: Mismatch with germline at one junction end may stem from a read error. Here the CDR3 DNA reads TGTGCCAGCAGTCCCGGGACAGACGCCATCTTC. The encoded protein is CASSPGTDAIF. This rearrangement joins TRBV12-3 or TRBV12-4 to TRBJ2-7; 7 bases agree with TRBD1. The CDR3 length is 11 residues.

The gene calls are TRBV25-1 and TRBJ1-2, with TRBD1 as a possible D gene (5 bases). Germline V gene lookup returns CDR1 MGHDK and CDR2 SYGVNS. V lost 6 bases and J lost 5, with 7 bases in between. The CDR3 loop spans 11 amino acids. CDR3 protein: CASSPGYGYTF. The DNA for the CDR3 is TGTGCCAGCAGCCCAGGGTATGGCTACACCTTC.

The chain employs TRBV27 and TRBJ1-2, with D unclear. Germline CDR1 MNHEY, CDR2 SMNVEV (reference sequence). Trimming took off 8 bases at V and 3 bases at J, with 7 bases between the two ends. This CDR3 region has 11 residues. Written as DNA, the CDR3 is TGTGCCAGCCCCAGCGACTATGGCTACACCTTC. Protein product: CASPSDYGYTF.

This chain uses TRBV4-2 with TRBJ2-1, with TRBD2 matching over 7 bases. The CDR3 covers 15 residues. V lost 4 bases, J lost 5 bases, and 8 bases stayed unmatched. Germline V lookup: CDR1 LGHNA, CDR2 YNFKEQ. As DNA, the CDR3 is TGTGCCAGCAGCCCCAAGAGCACTAGCGACAATGAGCAGTTCTTC. Amino acids: CASSPKSTSDNEQFF.

This sequence joins TRBV27 and TRBJ2-7; D remains ambiguous. The germline gives CDR1 MNHEY, CDR2 SMNVEV (reference sequence). Trimming removed 2 bases from V and 3 bases from J, with 8 bases in between. The CDR3 extends over 13 amino acids. The CDR3 bases are TGTGCCAGCAGTTTAAACGCGATCTACGAGCAGTACTTC. Translated: CASSLNAIYEQYF.

This clone appeared a few times. The chain has TRBV6-2 or TRBV6-3 and TRBJ1-1; 8 positions match TRBD1. The germline CDR1 and CDR2 sequences are MNHEY and SVGEGT. V shed 5 bases and J 7 bases; nucleotides not matched to a gene: 12. The CDR3 spans 15 residues. Here the CDR3 reads CASSTPTGAPLEAFF. For the CDR3, the DNA is TGTGCCAGCAGTACCCCGACAGGGGCGCCCCTTGAAGCTTTCTTT.

This clone appeared a single time. This chain connects TRBV9 to TRBJ2-2, with a possible D match to TRBD1 (6 bases). The ends were cut back, 0 bases at V and 4 bases at J, with 10 bases in the middle. CDR3 length: 15 amino acids. Germline-derived CDR1 and CDR2 are SGDLS and YYNGEE. The CDR3 DNA reads TGTGCCAGCAGCGTAGCTGGGACACCCACCGGGGAGCTGTTTTTT. It yields the protein CASSVAGTPTGELFF.

This rearrangement joins TRBV5-1 to TRBJ2-3; 15 bases map to TRBD2. The trim removed 4 bases at V and 0 bases at J, leaving 6 bases unmatched. The CDR3 covers 18 residues. CDR1 and CDR2 (germline): SGHRS, YFSETQ. CDR3 bases: TGCGCCAGCAGCCTCCCGGGACTAGCGGGAGGAAGCACAGATACGCAGTATTTT. The encoded protein is CASSLPGLAGGSTDTQYF.

The chain links TRBV3-1 (or the pseudogene TRBV3-2) to TRBJ1-3; D remains ambiguous. CDR1 LGHDT and CDR2 YNNKEL come from the germline V gene (reference sequence). The CDR3 extends over 14 amino acids. V shed 4 bases and J shed 1 base, with 8 bases lying between them. CDR3 amino acids: CASSLGQSGNTIYF. The CDR3 DNA follows: TGTGCCAGCAGCCTGGGCCAGTCTGGAAACACCATATATTTT.

The J gene is TRBJ1-5, the V gene TRBV10-3, with a possible D match to TRBD1 (5 bases). The V end was cut by 6 bases, the J end by 0 bases, with 15 bases between. The germline V gene has CDR1 ENHRY and CDR2 SYGVKD. The CDR3 extends over 16 amino acids. CDR3 nucleotides: TGTGCCATCAGGGCTGACAGCTCGTATAGCAATCAGCCCCAGCATTTT. It codes for CAIRADSSYSNQPQHF.

The chain links TRBV18 to TRBJ1-3; 7 positions match TRBD1. Germline V gene data show CDR1 as KGHSH and CDR2 as LQKENI. Unmatched junction bases numbered 2, after V lost 3 bases and J lost 3 bases. The length of the CDR3 is 14 residues. The CDR3 loop is CASSPTGHGNTIYF. Written as DNA, the CDR3 is TGTGCCAGCTCACCGACAGGGCATGGAAACACCATATATTTT.

CDR3 region: CSARTYTEAFF. Here the CDR3 DNA reads TGCAGTGCCAGAACTTACACTGAAGCTTTCTTT. The chain recombines TRBV20-1 with TRBJ1-1; unclear D gene. V was trimmed by 6 bases and J by 3 bases, leaving 8 bases between them. This CDR3 is 11 amino acids long. Germline V lookup: CDR1 DFQATT, CDR2 SNEGSKA (reference sequence).

This clone was detected once. The chain couples TRBV4-1 to TRBJ1-6; D unclear. V was trimmed by 3 bases and J by 0 bases, leaving 6 bases between them. CDR3 size: 15 residues. The germline CDR1 and CDR2 sequences are MGHRA and YSYEKL. CDR3: CASSQASSYNSPLHF. The CDR3 coding sequence is TGCGCCAGCAGCCAGGCTAGCTCCTATAATTCACCCCTCCACTTT.